Below, 13 T cell receptor beta chains from the same sample are listed, as sequenced in a study of long-term antiretroviral therapy in people with HIV. The libraries were made with immunoSEQ v3.0 at survey level. Generated by immunoSEQ multiplex PCR, the TCRdb table keeps only in-frame clones and is missing some. The sample shows about 25,000 clones, roughly 86% of them seen only once. The source was unsorted PBMCs, collected 1.9 years after starting antiretroviral therapy. The receptors were gathered from a woman between 25 and 40 years old with HIV.

The chain links TRBV7-2 to TRBJ2-1, with unresolved D. CDR1 is SGHTA and CDR2 is FQGNSA in the germline V gene. The CDR3 has 12 residues. The V gene lost 1 base and the J gene lost 4 bases, with 2 bases spanning the gap. The CDR3 reads CASSLGYNEQFF. The CDR3 coding sequence is TGTGCCAGCAGCTTAGGGTACAATGAGCAGTTCTTC.

The V and J genes are TRBV10-3 and TRBJ2-5, with 7 nucleotides matching TRBD2. CDR1 and CDR2 from the germline V gene are ENHRY and SYGVKD. J was trimmed by 3 bases and V by 2 bases; bases with no gene match: 0. The CDR3 extends over 13 amino acids. The CDR3 DNA reads TGTGCCATCAGTGAGCGGGGGGAAGAGACCCAGTACTTC. Translation gives CAISERGEETQYF.

This chain joins TRBV7-9 and TRBJ1-5; D is ambiguous. Trimming cost V 5 bases and J 0 bases, with 17 bases left between them. The CDR3 runs to 17 residues. Germline loops: CDR1 SEHNR, CDR2 FQNEAQ (reference sequence). The CDR3 here is CASSAIREPNSNQPQHF. Here the CDR3 DNA reads TGTGCCAGCAGCGCAATTCGGGAGCCTAATAGCAATCAGCCCCAGCATTTT. Using reference TRBV7-9 and TRBJ1-5 for the parts outside the CDR3, the full variable domain is DTGVSQNPRHKITKRGQNVTFRCDPISEHNRLYWYRQTLGQGPEFLTYFQNEAQLEKSRLLSDRFSAERPKGSFSTLEIQRTEQGDSAMYLCASSAIREPNSNQPQHFGDGTRLSIL.

This sequence joins TRBV19 and TRBJ1-2; 7 bases line up with TRBD1. The CDR3 extends over 15 amino acids. Trimming at V came to 5 bases and at J to 6 bases, leaving 12 bases not matched to a gene. Germline lookup yields CDR1 LNHDA and CDR2 SQIVND (reference sequence). The CDR3 spells CASSQSTGNFDGYTF. For the CDR3, the DNA is TGTGCCAGTAGTCAATCGACAGGGAACTTCGATGGCTACACCTTC.

J is TRBJ1-1 and V is TRBV27; unclear D gene. The germline V gene has CDR1 MNHEY and CDR2 SMNVEV (reference sequence). CDR3 length equals 15 residues. Trimming pared 8 bases from V and 3 bases from J, leaving 19 bases between. CDR3 nucleotide sequence: TGTGCCAGCGCGAACGGTGGCCTTGGGCACACTGAAGCTTTCTTT. It is translated as CASANGGLGHTEAFF.

This chain uses TRBV11-2 with TRBJ1-1; TRBD1 is a possible D gene (5 bases). The CDR3 loop spans 15 amino acids. CDR1 and CDR2 from the germline V gene are SGHAT and FQNNGV. V dropped 3 bases and J dropped 3 bases, with 14 bases sitting between them. The CDR3 region is CASSFSAGWDTEAFF. The CDR3 DNA reads as TGTGCCAGCAGCTTCTCGGCAGGGTGGGACACTGAAGCTTTCTTT.

This chain connects TRBV4-2 to TRBJ1-4, with no clear D. Per germline, CDR1 LGHNA and CDR2 YNFKEQ. The CDR3 is 16 residues long. Trimming took 0 bases from V and 0 from J, leaving 8 bases between them. The CDR3 DNA is TGTGCCAGCAGCCAAGATTTAGCAGCAACTAATGAAAAACTGTTTTTT. It yields the protein CASSQDLAATNEKLFF.

V and J are TRBV4-1 and TRBJ2-5, with TRBD1 identical over 8 bases. The CDR3 has 17 amino acids. V shed 1 base, J shed 3 bases, and the junction held 10 bases outside the gene matches. The germline CDR1 and CDR2 sequences are MGHRA and YSYEKL. The CDR3 spells CASSQGPWTGQKETQYF. The CDR3 DNA sequence: TGCGCCAGCAGCCAAGGCCCATGGACAGGGCAGAAAGAGACCCAGTACTTC.

The chain carries TRBV25-1 and TRBJ2-2; TRBD2 is a possible D gene (5 bases). The germline V gene has CDR1 MGHDK and CDR2 SYGVNS. V was clipped by 11 bases and J by 0 bases, with 10 bases between them. The length of the CDR3 is 13 residues. This CDR3 reads CAGLEANTGELFF. Here the CDR3 DNA reads TGTGCCGGACTGGAGGCGAACACCGGGGAGCTGTTTTTT. Full variable domain (outside the CDR3, taken from reference TRBV25-1 and TRBJ2-2): EADIYQTPRYLVIGTGKKITLECSQTMGHDKMYWYQQDPGMELHLIHYSYGVNSTEKGDLSSESTVSRIRTEHFPLTLESARPSHTSQYLCAGLEANTGELFFGEGSRLTVL.

The chain uses TRBV27 and TRBJ2-1; a possible D gene is TRBD2 (6 bases). Germline loops: CDR1 MNHEY, CDR2 SMNVEV (reference sequence). V gave up 1 base and J gave up 6 bases, with 28 bases separating them. This CDR3 has 20 amino acids. The CDR3 coding sequence is TGTGCCAGCAGTTTATGGCAGCCGGAGCTTCGGGGGACGGGGACCAATGAGCAGTTCTTC. Residues: CASSLWQPELRGTGTNEQFF.

The chain recombines TRBV7-8 with TRBJ1-3; the D is unclear. Trimming pared 4 bases from V and 4 bases from J, leaving 14 bases between. Germline assignment: CDR1 SGHVS and CDR2 FQNEAQ. There are 15 residues in the CDR3. CDR3: CASSSAGELGNTIYF. The DNA of the CDR3 is TGTGCCAGCAGCTCTGCGGGCGAGCTAGGAAACACCATATATTTT.

This clone occurred a few times. The V gene is TRBV27, the J gene TRBJ1-2; D is ambiguous. CDR3 length: 13 amino acids. The V and J ends lost 8 bases and 4 bases respectively, with 14 bases between them. From germline, CDR1 is MNHEY and CDR2 SMNVEV (reference sequence). The CDR3 loop reads CASSHGFSYGYTF. The CDR3 DNA reads TGTGCCAGCTCCCATGGTTTTTCCTATGGCTACACCTTC.

The chain links TRBV6-6 to TRBJ2-3; 8 bases map to TRBD1. The CDR3 totals 15 residues. Per the germline V gene, CDR1 is MNHNY and CDR2 is SVGAGI (reference sequence). Trimming took 7 bases from V and 4 from J; bases not matched to a gene: 10. CDR3 amino acids: CASNGQGARADTQYF. The CDR3 region has the DNA TGTGCCAGCAACGGTCAGGGGGCGCGGGCAGATACGCAGTATTTT.